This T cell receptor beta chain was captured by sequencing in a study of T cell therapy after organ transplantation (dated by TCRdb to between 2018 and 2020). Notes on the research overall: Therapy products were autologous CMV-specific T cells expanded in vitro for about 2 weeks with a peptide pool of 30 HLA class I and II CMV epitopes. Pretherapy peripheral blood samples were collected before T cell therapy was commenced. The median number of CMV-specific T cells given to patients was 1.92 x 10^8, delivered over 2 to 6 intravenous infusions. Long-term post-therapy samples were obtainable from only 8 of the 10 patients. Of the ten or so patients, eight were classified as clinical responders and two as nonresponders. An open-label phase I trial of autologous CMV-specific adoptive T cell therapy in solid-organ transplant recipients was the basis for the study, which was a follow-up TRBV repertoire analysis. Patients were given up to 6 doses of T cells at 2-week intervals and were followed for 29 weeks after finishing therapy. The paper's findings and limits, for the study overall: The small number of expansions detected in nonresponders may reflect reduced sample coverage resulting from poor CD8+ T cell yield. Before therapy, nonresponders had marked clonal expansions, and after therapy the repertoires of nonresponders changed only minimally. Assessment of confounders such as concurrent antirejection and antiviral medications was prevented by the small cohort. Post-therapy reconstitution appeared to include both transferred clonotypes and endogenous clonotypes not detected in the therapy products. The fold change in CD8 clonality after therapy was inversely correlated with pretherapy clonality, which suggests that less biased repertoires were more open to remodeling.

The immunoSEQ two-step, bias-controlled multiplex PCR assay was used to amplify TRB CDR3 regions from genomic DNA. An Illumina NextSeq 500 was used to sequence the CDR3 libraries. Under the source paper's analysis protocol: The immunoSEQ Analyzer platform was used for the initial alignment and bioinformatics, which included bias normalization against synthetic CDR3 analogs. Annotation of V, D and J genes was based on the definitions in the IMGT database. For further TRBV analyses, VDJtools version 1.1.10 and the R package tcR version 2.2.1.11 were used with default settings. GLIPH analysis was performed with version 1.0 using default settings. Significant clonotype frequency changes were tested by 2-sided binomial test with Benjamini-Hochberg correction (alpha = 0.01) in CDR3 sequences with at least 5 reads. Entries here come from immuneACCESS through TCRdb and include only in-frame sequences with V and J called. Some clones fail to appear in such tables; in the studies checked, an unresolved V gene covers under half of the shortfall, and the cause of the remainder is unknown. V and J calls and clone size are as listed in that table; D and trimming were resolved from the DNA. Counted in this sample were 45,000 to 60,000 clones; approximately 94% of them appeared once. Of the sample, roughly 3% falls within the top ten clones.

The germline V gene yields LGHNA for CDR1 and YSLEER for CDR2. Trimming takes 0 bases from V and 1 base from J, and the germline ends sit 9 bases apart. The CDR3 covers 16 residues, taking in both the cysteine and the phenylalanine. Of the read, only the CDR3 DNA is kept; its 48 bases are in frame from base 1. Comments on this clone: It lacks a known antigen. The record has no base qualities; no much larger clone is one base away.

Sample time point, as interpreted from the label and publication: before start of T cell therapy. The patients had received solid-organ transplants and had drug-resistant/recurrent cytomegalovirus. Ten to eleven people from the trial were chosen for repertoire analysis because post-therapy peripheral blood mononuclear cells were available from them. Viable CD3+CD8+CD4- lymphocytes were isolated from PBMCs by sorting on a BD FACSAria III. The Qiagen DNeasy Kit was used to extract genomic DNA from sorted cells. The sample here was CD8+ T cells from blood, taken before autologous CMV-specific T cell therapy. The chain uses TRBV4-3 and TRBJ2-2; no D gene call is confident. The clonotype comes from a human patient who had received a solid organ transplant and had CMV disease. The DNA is TGCGCCAGCAGCCAAGAGGGTCAGAAGAACACCGGGGAGCTGTTTTTT. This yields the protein CASSQEGQKNTGELFF.